These 20 T cell receptor beta chains came from one sample sequenced in a study of identical twins. In TCRdb, the 5' RACE reads were re-called with MiXCR into one record per CDR3 protein. The repertoire holds nearly 900,000 distinct CDR3 sequences, with 9% to 15% as singletons. These data also formed part of another study, on yellow fever vaccine responses in identical twins.

Sequencing was performed on PBMCs. These TCRs come from a woman younger than 35 in good health.

As concerns this clonotype: One end of the junction fails to match germline, which may point to a read error. The V gene is TRBV5-1, the J gene TRBJ2-7; 10 bases are a match to TRBD2. CDR1 is SGHRS, CDR2 YFSETQ, per germline. The CDR3 spans 15 residues. CDR3 sequence (DNA): TGCGCCAGCAGTCGAGCGGGAGGGCCCTCCTACGGGCAGTACTTC. It encodes CASSRAGGPSYGQYF.

This clonotype was seen only a few times. The chain joins TRBV5-1 to TRBJ2-1; 9 bases are a match to TRBD1. Unmatched junction bases numbered 1, after V lost 2 bases and J lost 7 bases. This CDR3 comprises 13 residues. CDR1 is SGHRS, CDR2 YFSETQ, per germline. CDR3 in amino acids: CASSFDRGNEQFF. CDR3 coding DNA: TGCGCCAGCAGCTTCGACAGGGGGAATGAGCAGTTCTTC.

The table lists this clonotype with many counts. The genes are TRBV7-9 and TRBJ2-7, with 13 bases matching TRBD2. The trim removed 6 bases at V and 2 bases at J, leaving 4 bases unmatched. The CDR3 is 15 residues long. In germline, CDR1 is SEHNR, CDR2 FQNEAQ (reference sequence). As DNA, the CDR3 is TGTGCCAGCAGATCACTAGCGGGAGGGCCCTACGAGCAGTACTTC. It codes for CASRSLAGGPYEQYF. Variable domain in full (rest from reference TRBV7-9 and TRBJ2-7): DTGVSQNPRHKITKRGQNVTFRCDPISEHNRLYWYRQTLGQGPEFLTYFQNEAQLEKSRLLSDRFSAERPKGSFSTLEIQRTEQGDSAMYLCASRSLAGGPYEQYFGPGTRLTVT.

This clonotype has a handful of counts. J is TRBJ2-3 and V is TRBV5-6, with unresolved D. Trimming removed 3 bases from V and 5 bases from J, with 16 bases in between. This CDR3 is built from 15 residues. CDR1 SGHDT and CDR2 YYEEEE come from the germline V gene. The CDR3 DNA reads as TGTGCCAGCAGCTCCGACCTCTGGACGAGAGATACGCAGTATTTT. Translating gives CASSSDLWTRDTQYF. Using reference TRBV5-6 and TRBJ2-3 for the parts outside the CDR3, the full variable domain is DAGVTQSPTHLIKTRGQQVTLRCSPKSGHDTVSWYQQALGQGPQFIFQYYEEEERQRGNFPDRFSGHQFPNYSSELNVNALLLGDSALYLCASSSDLWTRDTQYFGPGTRLTVL.

The V gene is TRBV5-1, the J gene TRBJ2-5, with D perhaps matching TRBD1 (6 bases). From germline, CDR1 is SGHRS and CDR2 YFSETQ. The CDR3 is made up of 14 amino acids. Trimming removed 4 bases at V and 0 bases at J, with 10 bases between. The CDR3 coding sequence is TGCGCCAGCAGCGGGGGCCTTAACCAAGAGACCCAGTACTTC. Protein sequence: CASSGGLNQETQYF.

This clonotype was detected only a few times. The DNA of the CDR3 is TGCGCCAGCAGCCAAGAACCCGGGACAGGGTTGGGTGGCTACACCTTC. Encoded protein: CASSQEPGTGLGGYTF. V is TRBV4-1 and J is TRBJ1-2; 9 positions match TRBD1. V shed 0 bases, J shed 7 bases, and the junction held 9 bases outside the gene matches. Germline values: CDR1 MGHRA, CDR2 YSYEKL. The CDR3 loop spans 16 amino acids.

This clonotype was seen a few times. This chain uses TRBV14 with TRBJ2-5; TRBD2 matches 10 bases. The trim removed 5 bases at V and 4 bases at J, leaving 7 bases unmatched. Germline-derived CDR1 and CDR2 are SGHDN and FVKESK. The CDR3 has 15 amino acids. The CDR3 bases are TGTGCCAGCAGCGCTAGCGGGGGTCGAGCAGAGACCCAGTACTTC. Translated, it gives CASSASGGRAETQYF.

The chain links TRBV3-1 to TRBJ2-1; TRBD2 aligns across 15 bases. The V and J ends lost 1 base and 4 bases, in that order; junction bases with no gene match: 2. Germline CDR1 and CDR2: LGHDT and YNNKEL (reference sequence). The CDR3 consists of 17 residues. In DNA, the CDR3 is TGTGCCAGCAGCCAAGGGACTAGCGGGAGGGGTTACAATGAGCAGTTCTTC. Its protein product is CASSQGTSGRGYNEQFF.

This clonotype has more than one count but fewer than ten. The chain uses TRBV4-2 and TRBJ2-5; 10 nucleotides match TRBD2. CDR3 size: 17 residues. The V gene end was trimmed by 3 bases and the J gene end by 0 bases; junction bases not matched to a gene: 7. Germline values: CDR1 LGHNA, CDR2 YNFKEQ. As DNA, the CDR3 is TGTGCCAGCAGCCATTCTGGACTAGCGGATTACCAAGAGACCCAGTACTTC. Translating it yields CASSHSGLADYQETQYF.

This clonotype was observed at least ten times. The chain links TRBV28 to TRBJ2-1; 9 bases line up with TRBD2. The V segment lost 6 bases and the J segment 6 bases; nucleotides outside the gene matches: 6. The germline CDR1 and CDR2 sequences are MDHEN and SYDVKM. The CDR3 runs to 14 residues. CDR3 sequence (DNA): TGTGCCAGCAGGGCGGGAGGGCCTCCCAATGAGCAGTTCTTC. This codes for CASRAGGPPNEQFF.

This chain joins TRBV12-3 or TRBV12-4 and TRBJ2-1, with 8 nucleotides matching TRBD2. The CDR3 has 16 residues. Trimming cost V 5 bases and J 12 bases; bases outside gene matches: 18. CDR3 nucleotide sequence: TGTGCCAGCAGTGCCCACCGGACTAGCCAACTCCGTCGGCAGTTCTTC. The encoded protein is CASSAHRTSQLRRQFF.

This chain links TRBV5-1 with TRBJ1-1; maybe TRBD1 (5 bases). V was cut by 4 bases and J by 0 bases, with 13 bases left in between. The CDR3 length is 15 residues. Germline CDR1 is SGHRS and CDR2 is YFSETQ. CDR3 residues: CASSPLEGMNTEAFF. DNA of the CDR3: TGCGCCAGCAGCCCCTTGGAGGGGATGAACACTGAAGCTTTCTTT.

This clonotype was seen a handful of times. This chain links TRBV20-1 with TRBJ1-6; no definite D call. The germline CDR1 and CDR2 sequences are DFQATT and SNEGSKA (reference sequence). V was trimmed by 2 bases and J by 5 bases, leaving 10 bases between them. This CDR3 region has 14 residues. The CDR3 DNA is TGCAGTGCTAGAATTTACTCGGATAATTCACCCCTCCACTTT. This sequence encodes CSARIYSDNSPLHF.

This chain joins TRBV12-5 and TRBJ1-2; tentatively, D is TRBD1 (5 bases). Germline CDR1 and CDR2: LGHNT and FRNRAP. CDR3 length: 13 amino acids. Trimming removed 7 bases from V and 5 bases from J, with 14 bases in between. The CDR3 bases are TGTGCTAGTGCCTCGGGGAGGGGTTATGGCTACACCTTC. Its protein is CASASGRGYGYTF.

This clonotype was observed at least ten times. The chain carries TRBV12-3 or TRBV12-4 and TRBJ1-1, with 8 bases fitting TRBD1. This CDR3 contains 13 residues. V lost 6 bases, J lost 3 bases, and 3 bases stayed unmatched. CDR3 nucleotides: TGTGCCAGCAGCCTACAGGGGGACACTGAAGCTTTCTTT. It is translated as CASSLQGDTEAFF.

This clonotype appeared a few times. This chain joins TRBV5-1 and TRBJ2-2; D ambiguous. The V end was cut by 0 bases, the J end by 7 bases, with 4 bases between. The CDR3 spans 12 residues. Germline values: CDR1 SGHRS, CDR2 YFSETQ. The chain's CDR3 is CASSLDVGELFF. DNA for the CDR3: TGCGCCAGCAGCTTGGACGTCGGGGAGCTGTTTTTT.

The V gene is TRBV6-5, the J gene TRBJ1-2, with TRBD1 identical over 7 bases. The CDR3 runs 12 residues. The V and J ends lost 11 bases and 2 bases, in that order; junction bases with no gene match: 5. The V gene's germline CDR1 is MNHEY and CDR2 SVGAGI. The CDR3 here is CAVKGANYGYTF. The CDR3 DNA reads TGTGCCGTCAAGGGGGCAAACTATGGCTACACCTTC.

This clonotype was seen more than once but under ten times. The chain couples TRBV5-1 to TRBJ2-1; 8 bases fit TRBD1. The junction had 6 bases not matched to a gene; V was cut back by 4 bases and J by 3 bases. The CDR3 consists of 15 residues. Germline loops: CDR1 SGHRS, CDR2 YFSETQ. The CDR3 DNA is TGCGCCAGCAGCCTCCGGACAGGGATCTACAATGAGCAGTTCTTC. Protein sequence: CASSLRTGIYNEQFF.

The gene calls are TRBV7-8 and TRBJ2-3; 12 bases are shared with TRBD2. Germline-derived CDR1 and CDR2 are SGHVS and FQNEAQ. The length of the CDR3 is 19 residues. With 3 bases clipped from V and 0 bases from J, the junction kept 10 bases outside the gene matches. The CDR3 bases are TGTGCCAGCAGCTTTCCCACTAGCGGGAGGAGGATGAGCACAGATACGCAGTATTTT. Its protein product is CASSFPTSGRRMSTDTQYF.

The J gene is TRBJ1-1, the V gene TRBV24-1, with D tentatively TRBD1 (5 bases). The CDR3 contains 11 residues. The V end lost 6 bases, the J end lost 5 bases, and 6 bases lay between the germline ends. Germline CDR1 KGHDR, CDR2 SFDVKD. The CDR3 DNA is TGTGCCACCAGTTGGGGGACTGAAGCTTTCTTT. Encoded protein: CATSWGTEAFF.